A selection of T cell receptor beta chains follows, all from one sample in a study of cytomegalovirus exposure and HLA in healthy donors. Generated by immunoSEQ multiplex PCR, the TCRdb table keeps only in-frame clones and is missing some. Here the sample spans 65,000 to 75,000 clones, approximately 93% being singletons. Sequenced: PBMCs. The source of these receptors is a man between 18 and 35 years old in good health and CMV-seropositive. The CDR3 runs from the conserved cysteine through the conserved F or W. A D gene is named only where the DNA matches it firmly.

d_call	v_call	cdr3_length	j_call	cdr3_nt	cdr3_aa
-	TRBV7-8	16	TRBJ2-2	TGTGCCAGCAGCTTAAACAGGGTGGAGAACACCGGGGAGCTGTTTTTT	CASSLNRVENTGELFF
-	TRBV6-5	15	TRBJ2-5	TGTGCCAGCAGTTGGACTGTCCTCAGCCAAGAGACCCAGTACTTC	CASSWTVLSQETQYF
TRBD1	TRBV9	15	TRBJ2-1	TGTGCCAGCAGCGTAGACGGGACAGGGGTTAATGAGCAGTTCTTC	CASSVDGTGVNEQFF
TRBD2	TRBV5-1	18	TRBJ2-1	TGCGCCAGCAGTCAACCACTTCTGCTAGCGGGAGGGCCTAGTGAGCAGTTCTTC	CASSQPLLLAGGPSEQFF
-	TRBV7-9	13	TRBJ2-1	TGTGCCAGCACCTTGGGCACAGACGCTGAGCAGTTCTTC	CASTLGTDAEQFF
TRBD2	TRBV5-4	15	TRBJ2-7	TGTGCCAGCAGCTTGACTAGCGGGTTAGGGTACGAGCAGTACTTC	CASSLTSGLGYEQYF
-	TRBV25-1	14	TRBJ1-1	TGTGCCATCCCACCCGGCGGGGGCTACACTGAAGCTTTCTTT	CAIPPGGGYTEAFF
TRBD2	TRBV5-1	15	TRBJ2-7	TGCGCCAGCAGCCCCAGGGCGGGAGGGATCCACGAGCAGTACTTC	CASSPRAGGIHEQYF
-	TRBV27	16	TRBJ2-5	TGTGCCAGCAGTTTGACCTTTCCGGGGTACCAAGAGACCCAGTACTTC	CASSLTFPGYQETQYF
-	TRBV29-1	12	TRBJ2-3	TGCAGCGTTGGTCGGGAGCGAGATACGCAGTATTTT	CSVGRERDTQYF
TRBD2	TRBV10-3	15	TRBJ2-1	TGTGCCATCAGCCTGATTAGCGGGAGAGGTAATGAGCAGTTCTTC	CAISLISGRGNEQFF
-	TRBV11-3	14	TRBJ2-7	TGTGCCAGCAGCTTGGGCGGACTCTCCTACGAGCAGTACTTC	CASSLGGLSYEQYF
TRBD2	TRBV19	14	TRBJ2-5	TGTGCCAGTAGTTCGGTAGCGGGAGAAGAGACCCAGTACTTC	CASSSVAGEETQYF
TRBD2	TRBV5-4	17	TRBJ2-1	TGTGCCAGCAGCCCGCCGGCGGGAGGGGGGTCCTACAATGAGCAGTTCTTC	CASSPPAGGGSYNEQFF
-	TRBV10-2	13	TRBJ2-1	TGCGCCGCAACCGAGGCCCCCTACAATGAGCAGTTCTTC	CAATEAPYNEQFF
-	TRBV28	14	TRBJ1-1	TGTGCCAGCACCCTAGCAGACGCCAACACTGAAGCTTTCTTT	CASTLADANTEAFF